The clone carrying this TCR beta chain was found many times. Its specificity is unknown. TCRdb itself ran the 5' RACE reads through MiXCR, one entry per CDR3 protein. Of 40,000 or so distinct CDR3 sequences listed, approximately 7.5% were seen once; the top ten hold 28%. This sample is part of a study of spatial heterogeneity in lung cancer. General study points: Ubiquitous expanded tumor TCRs were seen in blood more at resection than at follow-up.

Time point noted: sample taken at primary tumor resection. No cell sorting; template was whole RNA from tumor, lung tissue or PBMC. The CDR3 has 18 residues. V dropped 2 bases and J dropped 0 bases, with 19 bases sitting between them. The germline V gene encodes CDR1 SGHTA and CDR2 FQGNSA. The source was PBMCs, collected at surgery. The V call is TRBV7-2, the J call TRBJ2-5; D possibly corresponds to TRBD1 (6 bases). The TCR sequence derives from a male donor with early-stage non-small cell lung cancer. The CDR3 is CASSLLVGAGMYQETQYF. In DNA form, the CDR3 reads TGTGCCAGCAGCTTACTAGTGGGGGCTGGAATGTACCAAGAGACCCAGTACTTC.